Listed below are T cell receptor beta chains from one sample, sequenced in a study of T cell changes during pregnancy in multiple sclerosis. The protocol was immunoSEQ multiplex PCR, while the TCRdb copy is restricted to in-frame clones and leaves out a portion. The sample carries about 47,000 clones, roughly 90% recorded once. The source material was peripheral blood, sampled in the first trimester of pregnancy. The receptors here all came from a female donor with multiple sclerosis, enrolled in a pregnancy study. The CDR3 runs from the conserved cysteine through the conserved F or W. Clone size is shown for a subset of rows, as once, few, many or a class of expanded clone.

j_call clone_size v_call cdr3_aa
TRBJ2-2 once TRBV9 CASSVAPSGGAEIGELFF
TRBJ2-2 - TRBV5-1 CASSRSGQLTNTGELFF
TRBJ2-3 - TRBV5-1 CASSLAPSGGDTQYF
TRBJ1-2 once TRBV9 CASSSNGGVRYTF
TRBJ2-1 - TRBV5-8 CASSLPQGGHYNEQFF
TRBJ1-1 - TRBV6-6 CASADGAREAFF
TRBJ1-5 once TRBV6-6 CASRSGQRGSNQPQHF
TRBJ2-1 - TRBV15 CATSRVAGGFDEQFF
TRBJ2-3 - TRBV4-1 CASSPRGGGGGASAQYF
TRBJ2-6 - TRBV28 CASSQQGPGANVLTF
TRBJ2-5 - TRBV5-6 CASSLAGTQYF
TRBJ1-1 - TRBV19 CASSIWPGIMNTEAFF
TRBJ1-4 - TRBV28 CASSLGGAGNEKLFF
TRBJ2-3 - TRBV9 CASTRIGGTDTQYF
TRBJ1-1 few TRBV18 CASSRGLEAFF
TRBJ1-1 - TRBV10-3 CAISEYNDRRHAF
TRBJ2-2 - TRBV7-9 CASSLIGGTELFF
TRBJ2-2 - TRBV19 CASSIPAFWDTNTGELFF
TRBJ2-2 - TRBV4-1 CASSQGGFGTGELFF
TRBJ1-2 - TRBV7-2 CASSLAGANYGYTF
TRBJ1-5 - TRBV7-9 CASSATGNSNQPQHF
TRBJ2-2 once TRBV11-2 CASSLGRWQNTGELFF
TRBJ1-1 - TRBV7-3 CASSADRNTEAFF
TRBJ1-2 once TRBV9 CASSPTGSALAHYGYTF
TRBJ1-5 - TRBV5-5 CASSSGSAQPQHF